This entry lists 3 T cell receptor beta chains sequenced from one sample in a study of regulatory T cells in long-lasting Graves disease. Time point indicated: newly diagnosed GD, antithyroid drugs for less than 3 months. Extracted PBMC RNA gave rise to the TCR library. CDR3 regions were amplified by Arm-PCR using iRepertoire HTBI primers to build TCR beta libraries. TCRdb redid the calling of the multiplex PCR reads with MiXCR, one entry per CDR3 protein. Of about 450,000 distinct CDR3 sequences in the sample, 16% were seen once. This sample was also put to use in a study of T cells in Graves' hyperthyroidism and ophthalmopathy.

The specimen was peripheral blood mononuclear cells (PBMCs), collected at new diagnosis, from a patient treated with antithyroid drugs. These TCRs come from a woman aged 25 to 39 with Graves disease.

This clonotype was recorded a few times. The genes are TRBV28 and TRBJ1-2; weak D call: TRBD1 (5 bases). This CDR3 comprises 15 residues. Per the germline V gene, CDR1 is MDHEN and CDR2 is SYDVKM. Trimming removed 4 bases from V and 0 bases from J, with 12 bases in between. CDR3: CASSSPGGANYGYTF. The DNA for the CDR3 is TGTGCCAGCAGTTCGCCGGGGGGAGCTAACTATGGCTACACCTTC.

CDR3 DNA sequence: TGTGCCAGTAGTATCCCACGACAGAGCAATCAGCCCCAGCATTTT. It specifies CASSIPRQSNQPQHF. The rearrangement links TRBV19 to TRBJ1-5; maybe TRBD1 (5 bases). Germline values: CDR1 LNHDA, CDR2 SQIVND (reference sequence). The CDR3 has 15 amino acids. V lost 3 bases, J lost 1 base, and 10 bases lay in between.

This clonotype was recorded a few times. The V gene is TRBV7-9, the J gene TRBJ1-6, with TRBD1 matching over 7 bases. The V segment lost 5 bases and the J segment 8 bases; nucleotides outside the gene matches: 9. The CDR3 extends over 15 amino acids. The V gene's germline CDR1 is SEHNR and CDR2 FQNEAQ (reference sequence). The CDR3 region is CASSRNRGGDSPLHF. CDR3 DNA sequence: TGTGCCAGCAGCCGGAACAGGGGAGGAGATTCACCCCTCCACTTT.